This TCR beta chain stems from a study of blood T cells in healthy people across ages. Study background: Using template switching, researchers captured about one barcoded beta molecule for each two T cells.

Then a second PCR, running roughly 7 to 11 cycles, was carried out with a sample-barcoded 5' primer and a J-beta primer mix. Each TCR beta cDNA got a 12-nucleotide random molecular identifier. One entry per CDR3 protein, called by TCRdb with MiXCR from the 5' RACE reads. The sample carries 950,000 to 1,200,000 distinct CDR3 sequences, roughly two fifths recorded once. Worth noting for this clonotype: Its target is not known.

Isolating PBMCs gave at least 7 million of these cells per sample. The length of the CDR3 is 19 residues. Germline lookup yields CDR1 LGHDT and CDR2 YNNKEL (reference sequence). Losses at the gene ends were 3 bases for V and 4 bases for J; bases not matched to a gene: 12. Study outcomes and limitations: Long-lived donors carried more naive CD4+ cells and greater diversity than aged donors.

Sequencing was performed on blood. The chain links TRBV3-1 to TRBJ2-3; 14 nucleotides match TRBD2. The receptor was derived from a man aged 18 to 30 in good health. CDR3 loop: CASSHTGTSGGRVADTQYF. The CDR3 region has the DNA TGTGCCAGCAGCCACACCGGGACTAGCGGGGGTCGCGTCGCAGATACGCAGTATTTT.